This passage covers 27 T cell receptor beta chains from one sample sequenced in a study of cytomegalovirus exposure and HLA in healthy donors. PCR employed 60 Vbeta and 13 Jbeta primers. Measured with immunoSEQ multiplex PCR; TCRdb has only the in-frame clones, and not every one. Among under 200,000 clones, about 80% were seen once, and the ten largest hold roughly 9.7%. Sequenced: PBMCs. The receptor set was obtained from a man between 18 and 35 years old in good health and CMV-seropositive.

There are a few counts of this clone. V usage is TRBV4-1 and J usage is TRBJ2-7; 9 bases match TRBD2. The CDR3 runs to 15 residues. Germline V gene sequence: CDR1 MGHRA, CDR2 YSYEKL. Trimming removed 1 base from V and 5 bases from J; junction bases left unmatched: 6. The CDR3 bases are TGCGCCAGCAGCCAAGTGGGACTAGCTTCCAACGAGCAGTACTTC. It yields the protein CASSQVGLASNEQYF.

The chain uses TRBV6-5 and TRBJ2-1; 9 bases match TRBD2. J gave up 2 bases and V 7 bases, and 0 bases lay outside the gene matches. This CDR3 has 13 residues. Germline CDR1 and CDR2: MNHEY and SVGAGI. The CDR3 DNA reads as TGTGCCAGCACTAGCGGGACCTACAATGAGCAGTTCTTC. This gives the protein CASTSGTYNEQFF.

The sample holds one count of this clone. The rearrangement joins TRBV6-5 to TRBJ2-7; 11 bases agree with TRBD2. Germline V CDR1 and CDR2: MNHEY, SVGAGI. There are 13 residues in the CDR3. V was pared by 2 bases and J by 8 bases, with 2 bases of the junction left unmatched. The CDR3 DNA reads TGTGCCAGCAGTTACGCGACTAGCGGGAAGCAGTACTTC. Amino acid sequence: CASSYATSGKQYF.

The V call is TRBV9, the J call TRBJ1-2, with unresolved D. The CDR3 consists of 15 residues. From germline, CDR1 is SGDLS and CDR2 YYNGEE. V was shortened by 4 bases and J by 3 bases, with 16 bases between the two germline ends. DNA for the CDR3: TGTGCCAGCAGCTACCAGACGGGATGGGACTATGGCTACACCTTC. This encodes CASSYQTGWDYGYTF.

The J gene is TRBJ2-7, the V gene TRBV14, with TRBD1 matching over 9 bases. Looked up from germline, CDR1 is SGHDN and CDR2 is FVKESK. The CDR3 has 17 residues. The ends lost 2 bases at V and 3 bases at J; junction bases unmatched: 11. CDR3 DNA sequence: TGTGCCAGCAGCCAAACCGGGACAGGGCGGGTCCTCTACGAGCAGTACTTC. It codes for CASSQTGTGRVLYEQYF.

The chain combines TRBV2 with TRBJ1-1, with 8 bases fitting TRBD1. CDR3 length: 14 amino acids. The ends lost 6 bases at V and 1 base at J; junction bases unmatched: 4. CDR1 and CDR2 from the germline V gene are SNHLY and FYNNEI. CDR3 in DNA: TGTGCCAGCAGGTCTGGACAGGGGAACACTGAAGCTTTCTTT. This codes for CASRSGQGNTEAFF.

V is TRBV7-8 and J is TRBJ1-5, with 9 bases fitting TRBD1. The germline gives CDR1 SGHVS, CDR2 FQNEAQ. The CDR3 totals 16 residues. V lost 1 base and J lost 6; bases outside the gene matches: 7. DNA for the CDR3: TGTGCCAGCAGCTTAGGGACAGGGGTCTGGAGTCAGCCCCAGCATTTT. Protein: CASSLGTGVWSQPQHF.

This sequence joins TRBV21-1 and TRBJ1-6; the table's D call, TRBD1, was not checked against the DNA. TRBV21-1 is a documented pseudogene. There are 18 residues in the CDR3. The chain's CDR3 is CASSPITAGTERHSPLHF. CDR3 DNA: TGTGCCAGCAGCCCTATTACCGCCGGGACAGAGAGACATTCACCCCTCCACTTT.

This clone was detected a few times. CDR3 amino acids: CASSPTGWADTQYF. As DNA, the CDR3 is TGTGCCAGCAGCCCCACAGGGTGGGCAGATACGCAGTATTTT. The V call is TRBV7-8, the J call TRBJ2-3, with D possibly TRBD1 on 6 matching bases. Trimming removed 5 bases at V and 4 bases at J, with 13 bases between. The CDR3 length is 14 residues. The germline V gene encodes CDR1 SGHVS and CDR2 FQNEAQ.

The V and J genes are TRBV19 and TRBJ2-6; weak D call: TRBD1 (6 bases). Trimming cost V 2 bases and J 1 base, with 21 bases left between them. This CDR3 has 20 amino acids. Per germline, CDR1 LNHDA and CDR2 SQIVND (reference sequence). CDR3 amino acids: CASSISVGVRGSSGANVLTF. In DNA form, the CDR3 reads TGTGCCAGTAGTATATCCGTCGGGGTCAGGGGCTCTTCTGGGGCCAACGTCCTGACTTTC.

The rearrangement uses TRBV2 and TRBJ1-1, with no clear D. Trimming cost V 1 base and J 2 bases, with 11 bases left between them. Germline CDR1 SNHLY, CDR2 FYNNEI. The CDR3 extends over 15 amino acids. The CDR3 region is CASSEVLYRNTEAFF. The CDR3 DNA reads as TGTGCCAGCAGTGAAGTTTTGTACAGAAACACTGAAGCTTTCTTT.

This clone was recorded only once. This chain links TRBV13 with TRBJ2-5, with D possibly TRBD2 on 5 matching bases. The J call may be in error: the DNA end matches TRBJ2-7 better. Germline V gene sequence: CDR1 PRHDT, CDR2 FYEKMQ (reference sequence). This CDR3 contains 15 residues. The CDR3 reads CASSTVRELDYEQYF. CDR3 coding DNA: TGTGCCAGCAGCACTGTTCGGGAACTTGACTACGAGCAGTACTTC.

The chain couples TRBV15 to TRBJ2-7; possibly TRBD2 for D (5 bases). This CDR3 is 13 amino acids long. Trimming pared 1 base from V and 7 bases from J, leaving 11 bases between. Germline CDR1 reads LNHNV; CDR2 reads YYDKDF (reference sequence). As DNA, the CDR3 is TGTGCCACCAGCAGAGGACGGGGAGATGAGCAGTACTTC. Protein product: CATSRGRGDEQYF.

The V call is TRBV19, the J call TRBJ2-1; D remains unclear. Trimming left V 5 bases short and J 0 bases short, with 11 bases between. Germline-derived CDR1 and CDR2 are LNHDA and SQIVND (reference sequence). The CDR3 length is 15 residues. The CDR3 nucleotides read TGTGCCAGTAGTCCTAGGAGAGGCTCCTACAATGAGCAGTTCTTC. This translates into CASSPRRGSYNEQFF.

V and J are TRBV4-3 and TRBJ1-3, with D unresolved. Germline V CDR1 and CDR2: LGHNA, YSLEER. Trimming removed 4 bases at V and 0 bases at J, with 16 bases between. CDR3 length: 17 residues. The CDR3 DNA is TGCGCCAGCAGCCCTTCCCTCGGTTCTTACTCTGGAAACACCATATATTTT. Translated: CASSPSLGSYSGNTIYF.

A few counts support this clone. The CDR3 nucleotides are TGTGCCAGCTCACCAAACATGGAGTCGGGGGAGCAGTACTTC. Protein: CASSPNMESGEQYF. This chain connects TRBV18 to TRBJ2-7; possible D gene TRBD2, 5 bases. This CDR3 contains 14 residues. V lost 2 bases and J 7 bases, leaving 15 bases between the germline ends. Germline V gene data show CDR1 as KGHSH and CDR2 as LQKENI.

The chain carries TRBV6-1 and TRBJ2-5, with TRBD2 matching 9 bases. This CDR3 region has 14 residues. The V segment lost 5 bases and the J segment 5 bases; nucleotides outside the gene matches: 6. Germline CDR1 and CDR2: MNHNS and SASEGT. The CDR3 is CASSLAGVQETQYF. DNA for the CDR3: TGTGCCAGCAGTTTAGCGGGGGTCCAGGAGACCCAGTACTTC.

Many counts were recorded for this clone. Here the CDR3 reads CASSQADRDGNTIYF. CDR3 in DNA: TGCGCCAGCAGCCAAGCTGACAGGGATGGAAACACCATATATTTT. The chain couples TRBV4-3 to TRBJ1-3, with 7 bases aligning to TRBD1. The CDR3 is made up of 15 amino acids. Trimming cost V 1 base and J 3 bases; bases outside gene matches: 3. Looked up from germline, CDR1 is LGHNA and CDR2 is YSLEER.

This chain uses TRBV9 with TRBJ2-2, with no clear D. From germline, CDR1 is SGDLS and CDR2 YYNGEE. Trimming cost V 1 base and J 6 bases, with 4 bases left between them. CDR3 length: 12 amino acids. DNA for the CDR3: TGTGCCAGCAGCGTACTATCCGGGGAGCTGTTTTTT. It is translated as CASSVLSGELFF. Full variable domain (rest looked up from reference TRBV9 and TRBJ2-2): DSGVTQTPKHLITATGQRVTLRCSPRSGDLSVYWYQQSLDQGLQFLIQYYNGEERAKGNILERFSAQQFPDLHSELNLSSLELGDSALYFCASSVLSGELFFGEGSRLTVL.

This clone was detected only once. The rearrangement joins TRBV5-1 to TRBJ2-4; D is possibly TRBD2 (6 bases). This CDR3 has 15 amino acids. V shed 0 bases and J shed 5 bases, with 12 bases lying between them. Germline loops: CDR1 SGHRS, CDR2 YFSETQ. CDR3 protein: CASSLEGRLENIQYF. In nucleotides, the CDR3 is TGCGCCAGCAGCTTGGAAGGTAGACTAGAAAACATTCAGTACTTC. Full variable domain (missing parts from reference TRBV5-1 and TRBJ2-4): KAGVTQTPRYLIKTRGQQVTLSCSPISGHRSVSWYQQTPGQGLQFLFEYFSETQRNKGNFPGRFSGRQFSNSRSEMNVSTLELGDSALYLCASSLEGRLENIQYFGAGTRLSVL.

This clone was detected once. The genes are TRBV4-2 and TRBJ2-1; D ambiguous. There are 14 residues in the CDR3. The V end lost 0 bases, the J end lost 9 bases, and 12 bases lay between the germline ends. In germline, CDR1 is LGHNA, CDR2 YNFKEQ. Here the CDR3 reads CASSQDGVRREQFF. CDR3 in DNA: TGTGCCAGCAGCCAAGATGGCGTGAGGCGTGAGCAGTTCTTC.

The V call is TRBV5-4, the J call TRBJ2-1; D gene unclear. V was clipped by 0 bases and J by 8 bases, with 9 bases between them. This CDR3 contains 13 residues. CDR1 and CDR2 from the germline V gene are SGHNT and YYREEE (reference sequence). CDR3 DNA sequence: TGTGCCAGCAGCTTGGGGCAGTCCGATGAGCAGTTCTTC. Its translation: CASSLGQSDEQFF. Using reference TRBV5-4 and TRBJ2-1 for the parts outside the CDR3, the full variable domain is ETGVTQSPTHLIKTRGQQVTLRCSSQSGHNTVSWYQQALGQGPQFIFQYYREEENGRGNFPPRFSGLQFPNYSSELNVNALELDDSALYLCASSLGQSDEQFFGPGTRLTVL.

This chain links TRBV4-1 with TRBJ1-6; the match to TRBD1 covers 9 bases. The CDR3 spans 19 residues. Germline assignment: CDR1 MGHRA and CDR2 YSYEKL. Germline trimming cut 0 bases from V and 8 bases from J; bases unmatched to any gene: 14. CDR3 residues: CASSQEGTGRGYRDSPLHF. Here the CDR3 DNA reads TGCGCCAGCAGCCAAGAAGGGACAGGGAGGGGGTATAGAGATTCACCCCTCCACTTT.

CDR3: CSVRDGVLFF. The CDR3 nucleotides read TGCAGCGTCCGGGATGGAGTACTGTTTTTT. V usage is TRBV29-1 and J usage is TRBJ1-4, with D uncertain. The CDR3 sequence is 10 residues long. The ends were cut back, 6 bases at V and 13 bases at J, with 12 bases in the middle. The germline V gene has CDR1 SQVTM and CDR2 ANQGSEA. Full variable domain (outside the CDR3, taken from reference TRBV29-1 and TRBJ1-4): SAVISQKPSRDICQRGTSLTIQCQVDSQVTMMFWYRQQPGQSLTLIATANQGSEATYESGFVIDKFPISRPNLTFSTLTVSNMSPEDSSIYLCSVRDGVLFFGSGTQLSVL.

V is TRBV28 and J is TRBJ1-3, with 8 bases matching TRBD1. The germline V gene has CDR1 MDHEN and CDR2 SYDVKM. This CDR3 has 15 amino acids. V shed 4 bases and J 4 bases; nucleotides not matched to a gene: 6. The CDR3 bases are TGTGCCAGCAGTTGGACAGGGTTAACCGGAAACACCATATATTTT. This encodes CASSWTGLTGNTIYF.

This chain connects TRBV19 to TRBJ2-5; D may be TRBD1 (6 bases). The germline CDR1 and CDR2 sequences are LNHDA and SQIVND (reference sequence). V gave up 6 bases and J gave up 1 base, with 9 bases separating them. The CDR3 covers 13 residues. CDR3 amino acids: CASRGQFQETQYF. Written as DNA, the CDR3 is TGTGCCAGTAGGGGACAATTCCAAGAGACCCAGTACTTC.

The chain has TRBV5-4 and TRBJ1-2; no definite D call. Germline CDR1 SGHNT, CDR2 YYREEE (reference sequence). Trimming removed 0 bases at V and 3 bases at J, with 9 bases between. This CDR3 contains 14 residues. CDR3 DNA: TGTGCCAGCAGCTTGGCGGGGAGCGACTATGGCTACACCTTC. It specifies CASSLAGSDYGYTF.